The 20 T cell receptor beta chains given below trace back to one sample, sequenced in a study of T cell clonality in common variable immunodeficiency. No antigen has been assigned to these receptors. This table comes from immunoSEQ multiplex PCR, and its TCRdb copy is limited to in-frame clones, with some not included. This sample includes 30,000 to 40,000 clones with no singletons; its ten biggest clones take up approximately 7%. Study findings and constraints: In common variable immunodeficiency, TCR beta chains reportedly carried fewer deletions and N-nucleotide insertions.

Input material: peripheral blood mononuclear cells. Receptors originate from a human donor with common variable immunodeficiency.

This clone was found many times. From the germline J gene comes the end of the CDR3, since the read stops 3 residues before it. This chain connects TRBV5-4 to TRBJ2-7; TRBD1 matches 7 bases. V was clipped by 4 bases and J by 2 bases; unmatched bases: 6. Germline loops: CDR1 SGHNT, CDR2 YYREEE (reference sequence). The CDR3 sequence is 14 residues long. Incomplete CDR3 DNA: TGTGCCAGCAGCCTACCGGGACAGACCTACGAG. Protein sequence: CASSLPGQTYE. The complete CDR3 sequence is CASSLPGQTYEQYF.

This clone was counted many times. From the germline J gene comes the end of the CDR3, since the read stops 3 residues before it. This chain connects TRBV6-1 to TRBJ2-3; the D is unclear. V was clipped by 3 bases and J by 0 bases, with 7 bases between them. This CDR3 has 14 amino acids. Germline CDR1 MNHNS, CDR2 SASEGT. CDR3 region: CASSEVASTDTQYF. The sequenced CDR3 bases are TGTGCCAGCAGTGAGGTGGCTAGCACAGATACG.

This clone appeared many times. Incomplete CDR3 DNA: TGTGCCAGCAGTCGGGACACGAGCTCCTATAATTCACCC. Translating gives CASSRDTSSYNSP. The CDR3 reads in full as CASSRDTSSYNSPLHF. This chain connects TRBV28 to TRBJ1-6, with D perhaps TRBD1 (6 bases). Read data end 3 residues before the CDR3 end; the end is taken from the germline J gene. CDR3 length equals 16 residues. The V end was cut by 5 bases, the J end by 0 bases, with 11 bases between. Looked up from germline, CDR1 is MDHEN and CDR2 is SYDVKM.

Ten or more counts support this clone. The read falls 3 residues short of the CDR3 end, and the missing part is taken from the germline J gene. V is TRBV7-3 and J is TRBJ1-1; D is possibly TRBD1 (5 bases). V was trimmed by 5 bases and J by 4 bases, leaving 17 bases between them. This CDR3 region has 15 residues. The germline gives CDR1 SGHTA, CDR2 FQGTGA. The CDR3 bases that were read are TGTGCCAGCAGCCGGACGCCAGGGAAGGGCACTGAA. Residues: CASSRTPGKGTE. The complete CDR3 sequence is CASSRTPGKGTEAFF.

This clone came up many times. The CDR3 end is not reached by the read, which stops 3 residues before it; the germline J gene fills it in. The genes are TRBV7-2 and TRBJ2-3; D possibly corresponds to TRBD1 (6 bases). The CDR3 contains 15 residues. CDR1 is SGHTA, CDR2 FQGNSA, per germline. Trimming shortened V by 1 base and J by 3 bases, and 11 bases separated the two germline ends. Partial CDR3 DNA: TGTGCCAGCAGCTTAGGGTTGACAGGTACAGATACG. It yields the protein CASSLGLTGTDT. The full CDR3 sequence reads CASSLGLTGTDTQYF.

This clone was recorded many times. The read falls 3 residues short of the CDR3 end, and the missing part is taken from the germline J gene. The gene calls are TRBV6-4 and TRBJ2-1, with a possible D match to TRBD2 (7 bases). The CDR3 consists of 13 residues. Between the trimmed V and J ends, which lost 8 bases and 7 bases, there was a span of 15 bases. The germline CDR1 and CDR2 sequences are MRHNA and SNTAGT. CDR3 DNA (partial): TGTGCCAGCGCTCGCGAGGGGGGGAATGAG. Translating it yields CASAREGGNE. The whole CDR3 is CASAREGGNEQFF.

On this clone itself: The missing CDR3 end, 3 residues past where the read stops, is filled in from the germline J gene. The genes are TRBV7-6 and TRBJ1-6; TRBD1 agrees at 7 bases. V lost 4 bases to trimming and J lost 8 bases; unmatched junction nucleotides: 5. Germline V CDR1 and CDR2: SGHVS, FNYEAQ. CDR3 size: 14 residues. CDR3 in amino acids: CASSSGTDYSPLHF. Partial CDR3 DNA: TGTGCCAGCAGCTCCGGGACAGACTATTCACCC. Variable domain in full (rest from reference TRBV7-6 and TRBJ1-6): GAGVSQSPRYKVTKRGQDVALRCDPISGHVSLYWYRQALGQGPEFLTYFNYEAQQDKSGLPNDRFSAERPEGSISTLTIQRTEQRDSAMYRCASSSGTDYSPLHFGNGTRLTVT.

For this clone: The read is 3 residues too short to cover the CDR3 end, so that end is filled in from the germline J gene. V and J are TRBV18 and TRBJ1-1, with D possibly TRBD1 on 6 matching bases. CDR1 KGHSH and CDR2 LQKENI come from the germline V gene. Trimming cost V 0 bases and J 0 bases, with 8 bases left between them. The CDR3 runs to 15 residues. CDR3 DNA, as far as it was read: TGTGCCAGCTCACCACCCTCAGGGGTGAACACTGAA. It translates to CASSPPSGVNTE. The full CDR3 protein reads CASSPPSGVNTEAFF.

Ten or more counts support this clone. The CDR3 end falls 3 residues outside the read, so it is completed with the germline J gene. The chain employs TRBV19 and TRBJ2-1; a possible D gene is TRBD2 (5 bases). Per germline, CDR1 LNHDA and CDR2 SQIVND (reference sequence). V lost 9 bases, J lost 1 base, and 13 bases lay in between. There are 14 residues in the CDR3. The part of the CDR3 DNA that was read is TGTGCCAGCCGGACTGAGCATTCCTACAATGAG. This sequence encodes CASRTEHSYNE. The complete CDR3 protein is CASRTEHSYNEQFF.

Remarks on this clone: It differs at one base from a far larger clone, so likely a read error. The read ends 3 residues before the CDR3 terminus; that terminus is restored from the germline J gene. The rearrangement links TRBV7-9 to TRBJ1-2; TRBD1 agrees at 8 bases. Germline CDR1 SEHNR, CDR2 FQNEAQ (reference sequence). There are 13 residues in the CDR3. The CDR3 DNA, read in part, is TGTTCCAGCAGCCGATACAGGGGGGATGGC. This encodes CSSSRYRGDG. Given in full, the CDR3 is CSSSRYRGDGYTF.

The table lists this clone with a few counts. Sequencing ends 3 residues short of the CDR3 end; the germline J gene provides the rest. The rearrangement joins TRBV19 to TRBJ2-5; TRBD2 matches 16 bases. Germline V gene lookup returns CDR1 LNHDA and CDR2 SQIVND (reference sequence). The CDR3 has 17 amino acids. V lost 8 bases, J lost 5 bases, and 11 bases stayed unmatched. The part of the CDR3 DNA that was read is TGTGCCAGTGCCGACGGGACTAGCGGGAGGGCCCCTGAGACC. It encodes CASADGTSGRAPET. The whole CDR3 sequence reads CASADGTSGRAPETQYF.

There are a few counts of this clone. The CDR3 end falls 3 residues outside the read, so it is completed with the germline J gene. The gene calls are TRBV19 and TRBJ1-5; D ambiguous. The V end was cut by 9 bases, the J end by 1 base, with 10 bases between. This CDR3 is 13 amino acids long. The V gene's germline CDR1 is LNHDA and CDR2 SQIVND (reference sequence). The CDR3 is CASALDSNQPQHF. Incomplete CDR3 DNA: TGTGCCAGCGCCCTAGACAGCAATCAGCCC.

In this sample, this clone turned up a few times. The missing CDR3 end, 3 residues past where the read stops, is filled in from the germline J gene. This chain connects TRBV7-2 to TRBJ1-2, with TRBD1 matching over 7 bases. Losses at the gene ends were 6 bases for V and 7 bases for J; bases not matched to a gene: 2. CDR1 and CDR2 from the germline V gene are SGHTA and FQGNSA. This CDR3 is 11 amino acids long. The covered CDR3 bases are TGTGCCAGCAGTTGGGACAGTGGC. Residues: CASSWDSG. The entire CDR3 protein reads CASSWDSGYTF.

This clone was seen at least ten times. CDR3 DNA (partial): TGTGCCAGCAGGCGGGGCGGTCCCCCCTACGAG. It encodes CASRRGGPPYE. The CDR3 in full is CASRRGGPPYEQYF. This sequence joins TRBV27 and TRBJ2-7; a possible D gene is TRBD2 (6 bases). Sequencing ends 3 residues short of the CDR3 end; the germline J gene provides the rest. There are 14 residues in the CDR3. V was trimmed by 6 bases and J by 2 bases, leaving 14 bases between them. Germline assignment: CDR1 MNHEY and CDR2 SMNVEV (reference sequence).

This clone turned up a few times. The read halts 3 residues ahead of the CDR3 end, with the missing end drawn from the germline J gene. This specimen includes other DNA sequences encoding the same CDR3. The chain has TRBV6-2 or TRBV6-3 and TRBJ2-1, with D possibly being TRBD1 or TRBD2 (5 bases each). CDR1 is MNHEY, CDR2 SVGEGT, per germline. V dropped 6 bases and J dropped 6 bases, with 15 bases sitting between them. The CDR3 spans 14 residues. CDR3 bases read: TGTGCCAGCAGGGAGAGGGTTGACAGCAATGAG. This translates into CASRERVDSNE. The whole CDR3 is CASRERVDSNEQFF.

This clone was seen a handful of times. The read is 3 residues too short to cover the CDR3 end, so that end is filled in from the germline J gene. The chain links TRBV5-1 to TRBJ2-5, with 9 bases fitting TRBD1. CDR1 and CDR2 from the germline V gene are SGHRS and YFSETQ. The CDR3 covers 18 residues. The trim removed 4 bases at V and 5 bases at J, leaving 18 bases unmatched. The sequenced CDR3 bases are TGCGCCAGCAGCCCGAACCCGGGACAGGGAGCAGGAGGGGAGACC. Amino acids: CASSPNPGQGAGGET. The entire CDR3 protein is CASSPNPGQGAGGETQYF.

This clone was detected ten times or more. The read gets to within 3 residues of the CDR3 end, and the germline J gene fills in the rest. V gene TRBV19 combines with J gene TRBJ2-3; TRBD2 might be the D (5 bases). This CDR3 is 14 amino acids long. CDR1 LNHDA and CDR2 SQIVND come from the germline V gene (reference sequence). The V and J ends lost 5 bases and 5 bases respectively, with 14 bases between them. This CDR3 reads CASSFGPRGDTQYF. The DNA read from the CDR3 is TGTGCCAGTAGTTTCGGACCACGGGGAGATACG.

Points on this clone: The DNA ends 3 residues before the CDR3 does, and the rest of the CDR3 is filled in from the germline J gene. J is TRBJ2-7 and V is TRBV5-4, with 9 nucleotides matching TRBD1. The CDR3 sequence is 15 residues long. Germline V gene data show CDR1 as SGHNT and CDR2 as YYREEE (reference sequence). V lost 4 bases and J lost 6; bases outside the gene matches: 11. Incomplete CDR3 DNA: TGTGCCAGCAGCCAGATACAGGGGGCGAAGTCCGAG. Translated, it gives CASSQIQGAKSE. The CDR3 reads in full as CASSQIQGAKSEQYF.

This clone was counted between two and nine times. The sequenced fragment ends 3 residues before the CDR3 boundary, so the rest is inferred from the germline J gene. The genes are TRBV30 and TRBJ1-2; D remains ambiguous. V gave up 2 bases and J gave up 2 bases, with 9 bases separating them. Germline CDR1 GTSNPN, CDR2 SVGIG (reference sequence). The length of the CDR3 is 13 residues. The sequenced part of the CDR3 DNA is TGTGCCTGGAGTTTAGGGTTAAACTATGGC. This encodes CAWSLGLNYG. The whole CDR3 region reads CAWSLGLNYGYTF.

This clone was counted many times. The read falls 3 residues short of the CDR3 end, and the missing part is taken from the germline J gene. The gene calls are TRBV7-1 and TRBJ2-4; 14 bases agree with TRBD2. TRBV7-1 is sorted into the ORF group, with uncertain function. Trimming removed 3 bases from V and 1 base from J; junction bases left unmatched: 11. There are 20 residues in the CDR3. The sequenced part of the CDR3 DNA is TGTGCCAGCAGCTCTCACTCCGGGACTAGCGGGAGATTGGCCAAAAACATT. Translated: CASSSHSGTSGRLAKNI. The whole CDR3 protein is CASSSHSGTSGRLAKNIQYF.